The sample holds one count of the clone carrying this T cell receptor (beta chain). This sample was taken from a study of blood T cell repertoires in COVID-19. For the study at large: Samples representing acute and convalescent COVID-19 were sourced from the United States, Italy and Spain.

V lost 2 bases, J lost 3 bases, and 5 bases stayed unmatched. The CDR3 runs to 17 residues. CDR1 and CDR2 (germline): MGHRA, YSYEKL. This table comes from immunoSEQ multiplex PCR, and its TCRdb copy is limited to in-frame clones, with some not included. Here the sample spans roughly 200,000 clones, around nine tenths being singletons. This TCR came from a woman aged 18-29 years who had recovered from COVID-19. The chain couples TRBV4-1 to TRBJ2-3; 13 bases match TRBD2. Sequencing was performed on peripheral blood. CDR3 coding DNA: TGCGCCAGCAGCCAATCGCCGGGACTAGCGGGGACAGATACGCAGTATTTT. Translating it yields CASSQSPGLAGTDTQYF.